This T cell receptor (beta chain) was observed in a study of shared clonotypes between healthy human individuals. Across the whole study: Each donor's CD8 memory used one plate, CD8 naive two, each CD4 subset three. Study-wide results and limits: Several donors had roughly 5.2% of their naive CD4 clonotypes in common. Clonotypes which were not shared had lower generation probabilities than clonotypes that all four donors shared.

The CDR3 consists of 14 residues. The germline gives CDR1 SGHDN, CDR2 FVKESK. There were no recent acute infections or vaccinations among the donors, who were healthy HIV-negative adults. In regard to this clone: Its antigen is unknown.

The protocol was immunoSEQ multiplex PCR, while the TCRdb copy is restricted to in-frame clones and leaves out a portion. The table includes about 660,000 clones, roughly 70% detected once. V usage is TRBV14 and J usage is TRBJ2-5; D remains unclear. The DNA matches TRBJ2-7 better at its end, which makes the J call doubtful. The receptor comes from a woman in her 30s in good health. The sample comprised memory CD4+ T cells sorted from blood. Noted subset: CD45RA-negative fraction. The CDR3: CASSQGNRAYEQYF. For the CDR3, the DNA is TGTGCCAGCAGCCAAGGGAACCGAGCCTACGAGCAGTACTTC.